Below, 18 T cell receptor beta chains from the same sample are listed, as sequenced in a study of T cell responses to AZD1222 COVID-19 vaccine. Here immunoSEQ multiplex PCR was the method, and the copy in TCRdb shows in-frame clones only, minus some. Here the sample spans roughly 120,000 clones, approximately 90% being singletons. Source: peripheral blood, taken on day 0 of AZD1222 vaccination. The source is an adult in good health.

The chain is built from TRBV7-9 and TRBJ2-7; D is possibly TRBD2 (5 bases). The CDR3 runs 14 residues. CDR1 is SEHNR and CDR2 is FQNEAQ in the germline V gene (reference sequence). The V end lost 2 bases, the J end lost 2 bases, and 10 bases lay between the germline ends. The CDR3 protein is CASSLTEDTYEQYF. The CDR3 DNA reads as TGTGCCAGCAGCTTAACGGAGGATACCTACGAGCAGTACTTC.

The V call is TRBV2, the J call TRBJ2-7, with D perhaps TRBD2 (5 bases). With 7 bases removed from V and 1 base from J, the gap between germline ends came to 5 bases. The CDR3 is 11 residues long. Germline V gene sequence: CDR1 SNHLY, CDR2 FYNNEI. The CDR3 DNA is TGTGCCAGCACGGGGTCCTACGAGCAGTACTTC. Amino acid sequence: CASTGSYEQYF.

This chain uses TRBV7-2 with TRBJ1-4; D perhaps matches TRBD1 (6 bases). The germline V and J ends were trimmed by 4 bases and 4 bases, with 13 bases remaining between them. Per the germline V gene, CDR1 is SGHTA and CDR2 is FQGNSA. The CDR3 runs to 15 residues. As DNA, the CDR3 is TGTGCCAGCAGCTCGAATACAGGGCTTAATGAAAAACTGTTTTTT. Amino acid sequence: CASSSNTGLNEKLFF.

The CDR3 bases are TGTGCCAGCAGTCCCCTGGGACAGAGATTCAGCACAGATACGCAGTATTTT. It specifies CASSPLGQRFSTDTQYF. This chain connects TRBV7-8 to TRBJ2-3; 7 nucleotides align to TRBD1. The CDR3 is 17 amino acids. The junction had 12 bases not matched to a gene; V was cut back by 6 bases and J by 0 bases. Per germline, CDR1 SGHVS and CDR2 FQNEAQ.

CDR3 sequence: CASSPGLAGIGELFF. DNA of the CDR3: TGTGCCAGCAGTCCGGGACTAGCGGGAATCGGGGAGCTGTTTTTT. The V gene is TRBV2, the J gene TRBJ2-2; 13 nucleotides match TRBD2. This CDR3 spans 15 amino acids. V was clipped by 5 bases and J by 7 bases; unmatched bases: 4. CDR1 and CDR2 from the germline V gene are SNHLY and FYNNEI.

The chain has TRBV5-1 and TRBJ1-2; no clear D. The CDR3 length is 13 residues. From germline, CDR1 is SGHRS and CDR2 YFSETQ. Trimming pared 3 bases from V and 3 bases from J, leaving 9 bases between. CDR3 nucleotides: TGCGCCAGCAGCTCTCTTAGGGACTATGGCTACACCTTC. Amino acid sequence: CASSSLRDYGYTF.

This clone has only a few counts. This sequence joins TRBV7-2 and TRBJ1-5; D ambiguous. V was clipped by 4 bases and J by 1 base, with 11 bases between them. The CDR3 loop spans 15 amino acids. Germline lookup yields CDR1 SGHTA and CDR2 FQGNSA. The DNA for the CDR3 is TGTGCCAGCAGCTATGACGTAGGGAGCAATCAGCCCCAGCATTTT. Protein sequence: CASSYDVGSNQPQHF.

V and J are TRBV7-2 and TRBJ1-2; a weak D match, TRBD1 (5 bases). Germline V gene data show CDR1 as SGHTA and CDR2 as FQGNSA. The CDR3 is 16 residues long. V lost 4 bases, J lost 5 bases, and 20 bases lay in between. The CDR3: CASSSGPGPTRYGYTF. The CDR3 coding sequence is TGTGCCAGCAGCTCGGGACCGGGACCCACGCGGTATGGCTACACCTTC.

This clone has only one observation. The rearrangement uses TRBV5-5 and TRBJ1-1; D possibly corresponds to TRBD1 (6 bases). This CDR3 comprises 16 residues. V was pared by 4 bases and J by 2 bases, with 18 bases between. Per germline, CDR1 SGHKS and CDR2 YYEKEE (reference sequence). CDR3 loop: CASSLTTGTINTEAFF. As DNA, the CDR3 is TGTGCCAGCAGCCTAACTACAGGGACCATCAACACTGAAGCTTTCTTT.

CDR3 coding DNA: TGTGCCAGCAGTGCCCACGGGGGGGGCTACACCTTC. This codes for CASSAHGGGYTF. V usage is TRBV28 and J usage is TRBJ1-2; tentative D call: TRBD1 (5 bases). V was cut by 5 bases and J by 8 bases, with 12 bases left in between. The CDR3 spans 12 residues. Germline CDR1 is MDHEN and CDR2 is SYDVKM.

V is TRBV3-1 (or the pseudogene TRBV3-2) and J is TRBJ1-1; TRBD1 aligns across 8 bases. This CDR3 has 15 residues. The trim removed 1 base at V and 5 bases at J, leaving 6 bases unmatched. The germline V gene has CDR1 LGHDT and CDR2 YNNKEL (reference sequence). The CDR3 sequence is CASSQGDRIGTEAFF. The CDR3 nucleotides are TGTGCCAGCAGCCAAGGGGACAGGATTGGAACTGAAGCTTTCTTT.

V and J are TRBV5-1 and TRBJ2-1; 8 nucleotides match TRBD1. With V trimmed by 2 bases and J by 8 bases, 6 bases remained unmatched. The CDR3 is 14 residues long. Looked up from germline, CDR1 is SGHRS and CDR2 is YFSETQ. The CDR3 here is CASSFGDRSDEQFF. As DNA, the CDR3 is TGCGCCAGCAGCTTCGGGGACAGGTCGGATGAGCAGTTCTTC.

The chain employs TRBV19 and TRBJ2-1; the D is unclear. This CDR3 is 14 amino acids long. The ends were cut back, 1 base at V and 4 bases at J, with 8 bases in the middle. In germline, CDR1 is LNHDA, CDR2 SQIVND (reference sequence). CDR3: CASSIVKLYNEQFF. DNA of the CDR3: TGTGCCAGTAGTATAGTTAAGCTATACAATGAGCAGTTCTTC.

The chain combines TRBV5-1 with TRBJ1-3, with D hard to call. The ends were cut back, 0 bases at V and 0 bases at J, with 7 bases in the middle. CDR3 length: 15 residues. Germline V CDR1 and CDR2: SGHRS, YFSETQ. CDR3 residues: CASSLGPDSGNTIYF. CDR3 DNA: TGCGCCAGCAGCTTGGGGCCGGACTCTGGAAACACCATATATTTT. Drawing the rest from reference TRBV5-1 and TRBJ1-3, the complete variable domain is KAGVTQTPRYLIKTRGQQVTLSCSPISGHRSVSWYQQTPGQGLQFLFEYFSETQRNKGNFPGRFSGRQFSNSRSEMNVSTLELGDSALYLCASSLGPDSGNTIYFGEGSWLTVV.

The chain has TRBV28 and TRBJ1-2; D is unclear. The germline V gene has CDR1 MDHEN and CDR2 SYDVKM. The CDR3 consists of 13 residues. Trimming cost V 7 bases and J 0 bases, with 9 bases left between them. CDR3 nucleotide sequence: TGTGCCAGCAAGTCCCGGGCTAACTATGGCTACACCTTC. Amino acids: CASKSRANYGYTF.

This clone was seen a handful of times. The CDR3, as DNA: TGTGCCAGCAGCTTAGGAAGGACAAAAAAGGGAGCTTTCTTT. Protein: CASSLGRTKKGAFF. The gene calls are TRBV11-2 and TRBJ1-1; weak D call: TRBD1 (5 bases). This CDR3 is 14 amino acids long. V gave up 1 base and J gave up 10 bases, with 16 bases separating them. The germline gives CDR1 SGHAT, CDR2 FQNNGV.

This clone was detected only a few times. The J gene is TRBJ1-2, the V gene TRBV2; no clear D. Germline V gene lookup returns CDR1 SNHLY and CDR2 FYNNEI. V was shortened by 2 bases and J by 2 bases, with 9 bases between the two germline ends. The CDR3 extends over 14 amino acids. CDR3 in DNA: TGTGCCAGCAGTGAATTGACGGGGAACTATGGCTACACCTTC. Translating gives CASSELTGNYGYTF.

This rearrangement joins TRBV15 to TRBJ1-2; possibly TRBD1 for D (5 bases). Germline values: CDR1 LNHNV, CDR2 YYDKDF (reference sequence). Deletions cut 0 bases from V and 8 bases from J, with 13 bases between. This CDR3 has 14 residues. This CDR3 is CATSRDRDGPGYTF. The DNA for the CDR3 is TGTGCCACCAGCAGAGATAGGGACGGACCCGGCTACACCTTC.